This T cell receptor beta chain comes out of a study of shared clonotypes between healthy human individuals. Generated by immunoSEQ multiplex PCR, the TCRdb table keeps only in-frame clones and is missing some. The sample has under 1,100,000 clones, about 84% seen once; the top ten hold 0.6% to 0.75%. CDR3 length: 13 amino acids. Germline V gives CDR1 SSHAT, CDR2 FNYEAQ (reference sequence). The ends were cut back, 1 base at V and 7 bases at J, with 7 bases in the middle. This chain joins TRBV7-7 and TRBJ1-4; D is uncertain. The origin of this receptor is a man aged 18 to 35 in good health. Some clones in this sample may be carry-over from other donors' samples. The sample consisted of memory CD4+ T cells from PBMCs. Subset described: CD45RA-negative fraction. CDR3 DNA sequence: TGTGCCAGCAGCTTAGTGCCGGGTGAAAAACTGTTTTTT. The encoded protein is CASSLVPGEKLFF.